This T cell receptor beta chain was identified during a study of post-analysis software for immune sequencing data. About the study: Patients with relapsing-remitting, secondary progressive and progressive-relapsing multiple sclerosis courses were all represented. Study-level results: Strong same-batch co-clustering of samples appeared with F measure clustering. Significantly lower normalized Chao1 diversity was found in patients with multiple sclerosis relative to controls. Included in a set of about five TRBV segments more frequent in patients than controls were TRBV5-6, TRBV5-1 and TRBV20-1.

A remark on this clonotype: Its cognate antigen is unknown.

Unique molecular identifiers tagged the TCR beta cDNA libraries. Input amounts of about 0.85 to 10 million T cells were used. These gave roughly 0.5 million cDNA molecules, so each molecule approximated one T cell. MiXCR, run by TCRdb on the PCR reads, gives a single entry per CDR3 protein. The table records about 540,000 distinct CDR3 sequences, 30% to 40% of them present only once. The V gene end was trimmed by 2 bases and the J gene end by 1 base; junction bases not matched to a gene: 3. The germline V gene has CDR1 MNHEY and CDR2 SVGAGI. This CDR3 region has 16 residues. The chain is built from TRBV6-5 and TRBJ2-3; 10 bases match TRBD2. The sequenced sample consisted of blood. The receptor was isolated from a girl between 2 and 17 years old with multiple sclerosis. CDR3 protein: CASSYTSGGGTDTQYF. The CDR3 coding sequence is TGTGCCAGCAGTTACACGAGCGGGGGGGGCACAGATACGCAGTATTTT.